The clone carrying this TCR beta chain came up a few times. The antigen is unknown. Using immunoSEQ multiplex PCR, the repertoire was profiled, and TCRdb retains in-frame clones only, with some absent. The sample gives 180,000 or so clones, about nine tenths of which show up once; roughly 2.7% is in the top ten. This sample is part of a study of cytomegalovirus exposure and HLA in healthy donors. The study's findings and limits: First-cohort TCR clusters tended to co-occur in the approximately 130 validation repertoires, a later analysis found. The authors enumerated over 150 TCR beta chains as linked to cytomegalovirus.

This CDR3 comprises 12 residues. Germline loops: CDR1 MNHEY, CDR2 SVGAGI. Trimming cost V 5 bases and J 9 bases, with 11 bases left between them. The V call is TRBV6-5, the J call TRBJ1-5; D is unresolved. Sequencing used PBMCs. The TCR originated in a man between 18 and 35 years old in good health and CMV-seropositive. The CDR3 is CASSHTFWPQHF. CDR3 in DNA: TGTGCCAGCAGTCATACTTTCTGGCCCCAGCATTTT.